This TCR beta chain was recovered during a study of blood T cell repertoires in COVID-19. The overall study: The study drew acute and convalescent COVID-19 samples from the United States, Italy and Spain. The cDNA or gDNA used as material had been derived from T cells, B-cell-depleted T cells, or PBMCs.

In terms of age and location, participants ranged from roughly 18 to 90 years and lived in approximately 24 US areas. Germline CDR1 SQVTM, CDR2 ANQGSEA. Trimming pared 5 bases from V and 6 bases from J, leaving 8 bases between. The length of the CDR3 is 10 residues. As originally analysed: Reference gene primers were amplified, and this amplification served to estimate nucleated cell counts. Clones were sequenced by immunoSEQ multiplex PCR, and TCRdb holds only the in-frame ones, with some missing. V, J and clone size are those of that table, while D and trimming were read from the DNA. The data show under 250,000 clones, with 80% seen just once and 4.3% held by the top ten.

The sequencing input was PBMCs or T cells enriched from blood (not recorded which). The rearrangement uses TRBV29-1 and TRBJ2-7; weak D call: TRBD1 (5 bases). The receptor was isolated from a man aged 30 to 39 with acute COVID-19. CDR3 nucleotides: TGCAGCGTTCGACAGACCGAGCAGTACTTC. Residues: CSVRQTEQYF.